At least ten counts were recorded for the clone carrying this TCR beta chain. What it binds is not known. V was trimmed by 0 bases and J by 3 bases, leaving 11 bases between them. CDR1 LGHNA and CDR2 YNFKEQ come from the germline V gene. The CDR3 length is 16 residues. The data were obtained in a study of human T cells and chemical hapten exposure. Study results and caveats: Since the donors had alopecia, their immune response may not be the same as that of healthy people.

In the original processing: Samples held a median of 95,638 TCRs, range about 23,224–700,000. In TCRdb, the RACE reads were re-called with MiXCR into one record per CDR3 protein. TCRdb's processing, not the study's, gives the V and J calls here. Counted here are tens of thousands of distinct CDR3 sequences, around 9.3% occurring once; the ten biggest clones make up around 4%. Time point meaning: patch test 1, 2 weeks after DPC sensitization. Noted treatment: therapeutic diphenylcyclopropenone sensitization with weekly scalp DPC. At patch-test visits, sampling came before the patch test. V and J are TRBV4-2 and TRBJ2-2; D possibly corresponds to TRBD2 (5 bases). Sequenced here: whole blood, sampled in connection with sensitization to the hapten diphenylcyclopropenone (DPC). The TCR was taken from a woman aged 50 to 60 with alopecia areata. Some clones in this sample may be carry-over from other donors' samples. This chain's CDR3 is CASSQDLRVDTGELFF. The CDR3 bases are TGTGCCAGCAGCCAAGATCTGAGGGTAGACACCGGGGAGCTGTTTTTT.